This is a list of T cell receptor beta chains from one sample in a study of blood T cell repertoires in COVID-19. Some clones are missing from TCRdb's copy, which holds only in-frame ones; the method was immunoSEQ multiplex PCR. Among some 41,000 clones listed, around nine tenths were seen once. Material: peripheral blood. These receptors all come from a man aged 60-69 years with active COVID-19. Each CDR3 is given with its conserved first and last residue. D genes are given only for firm matches. Clone size is stated in some rows and not others, as once, few, many or a class when expanded.

>.|18|TRBV11-2|TRBJ2-6|TRBD1
TGTGCCAGCAGCCGGCCGGGACAGCTGGTCTCTGGGGCCAACGTCCTGACTTTC
CASSRPGQLVSGANVLTF
>.|14|TRBV5-1|TRBJ2-7|TRBD1
TGCGCCAGCAGCCGGACAGGGGGCATCGACGAGCAGTACTTC
CASSRTGGIDEQYF
>.|12|TRBV29-1|TRBJ1-1|.
TGCAGCCTCCGGGGGGGAGACACTGAAGCTTTCTTT
CSLRGGDTEAFF
>.|14|TRBV4-1|TRBJ2-7|.
TGCGCCAGCAGCCAAGCGGGGATTTCCTACGAGCAGTACTTC
CASSQAGISYEQYF
>.|16|TRBV7-9|TRBJ1-2|.
TGTGCCAGCAGCTTAGGACCCACGGGAGGCAGCTATGGCTACACCTTC
CASSLGPTGGSYGYTF
>once|14|TRBV19|TRBJ1-1|.
TGTGCCAGTAAAGAGACAGCCCTTCTCACTGAAGCTTTCTTT
CASKETALLTEAFF
>.|14|TRBV10-3|TRBJ1-4|.
TGTGCCATCAGTGAGTCGGGGCCGGGTGAAAAACTGTTTTTT
CAISESGPGEKLFF
>.|13|TRBV2|TRBJ1-3|TRBD1
TGTGCCAGCGGAGACAGGGTGAGAAACACCATATATTTT
CASGDRVRNTIYF
>once|17|TRBV4-1|TRBJ2-7|TRBD2
TGCGCCAGCAGCCAGCTCTCAGCGGGAGGGAGCTCCTACGAGCAGTACTTC
CASSQLSAGGSSYEQYF
>.|17|TRBV4-1|TRBJ2-7|TRBD2
TGCGCCAGCAGCCCCTTAAGCCCGACTAGCCGGGGGGACGAGCAGTACTTC
CASSPLSPTSRGDEQYF
>.|16|TRBV18|TRBJ1-2|TRBD1
TGTGCCAGCTCACAACAGGGGGCGCCCTATAACTATGGCTACACCTTC
CASSQQGAPYNYGYTF
>.|13|TRBV7-9|TRBJ1-4|TRBD1
TGTGCCAGCGCTGGACAGGGCGAGGAAAAACTGTTTTTT
CASAGQGEEKLFF
>.|12|TRBV5-5|TRBJ2-7|.
TGTGCCAGCAGCTCGGAGGCCTACGAGCAGTACTTC
CASSSEAYEQYF
>.|15|TRBV2|TRBJ2-6|TRBD2
TGTGCCAGCAGCGTTACTAGCGGTGGGGCCAACGTCCTGACTTTC
CASSVTSGGANVLTF
>.|16|TRBV7-9|TRBJ1-4|.
TGTGCCAGCAGCTTAGCCGGGACATGGGAGTCTGCAAAACTGTTTTTT
CASSLAGTWESAKLFF
>.|15|TRBV15|TRBJ1-4|.
TGTGCCACCAGCAGAGATTTGGGCGGGAATGAAAAACTGTTTTTT
CATSRDLGGNEKLFF
>.|11|TRBV20-1|TRBJ1-2|.
TGCAGTGCTTCGGGCGGGTATGGCTACACCTTC
CSASGGYGYTF
>.|13|TRBV2|TRBJ2-7|TRBD2
TGTGCCAGCAGACTAGCGGGAGGAAACGAGCAGTACTTC
CASRLAGGNEQYF
>.|17|TRBV13|TRBJ1-5|TRBD1
TGTGCCAGCAGCTTAGGGACAGGGGGATCGAGCAATCAGCCCCAGCATTTT
CASSLGTGGSSNQPQHF
>.|16|TRBV2|TRBJ1-6|TRBD1
TGTGCCAGCAGGGAGAGACAGGGACGGCGTGATTCACCCCTCCACTTT
CASRERQGRRDSPLHF
>.|13|TRBV29-1|TRBJ2-7|.
TGCAGCGTCCTAAAAGGAGAGCACTACGAGCAGTACTTC
CSVLKGEHYEQYF
>.|11|TRBV10-3|TRBJ1-1|.
TGTGCCACTAGAGGGAACACTGAAGCTTTCTTT
CATRGNTEAFF
>.|16|TRBV28|TRBJ2-7|.
TGTGCCAGCAGTTTGGCCCTTGACACCCTCTCCTACGAGCAGTACTTC
CASSLALDTLSYEQYF
>.|14|TRBV7-7|TRBJ2-2|.
TGTGCCAGCAGCTTCAACATCAACACCGGGGAGCTGTTTTTT
CASSFNINTGELFF
>.|16|TRBV5-1|TRBJ2-6|TRBD1
TGCGCCAGCACAGACAGGGTAGGATCTGGGGCCAACGTCCTGACTTTC
CASTDRVGSGANVLTF
>.|15|TRBV2|TRBJ2-2|TRBD2
TGTGCCGGGCTAAGCGGGAGCGCGGGCACCGGGGAGCTGTTTTTT
CAGLSGSAGTGELFF
>once|17|TRBV5-1|TRBJ2-1|TRBD2
TGCGCCAGCAGCACGGGACTGAGGACTAGCGTTCACAATGAGCAGTTCTTC
CASSTGLRTSVHNEQFF
>.|13|TRBV20-1|TRBJ2-5|.
TGCAGTGCTAGTCGAGACAACCAAGAGACCCAGTACTTC
CSASRDNQETQYF
>.|13|TRBV18|TRBJ1-1|.
TGTGCCAGCTCTAAGTCCAGGAACACTGAAGCTTTCTTT
CASSKSRNTEAFF
>few|14|TRBV18|TRBJ2-7|.
TGTGCCAGCTCACCCGGGGTGGGCTCCTACGAGCAGTACTTC
CASSPGVGSYEQYF